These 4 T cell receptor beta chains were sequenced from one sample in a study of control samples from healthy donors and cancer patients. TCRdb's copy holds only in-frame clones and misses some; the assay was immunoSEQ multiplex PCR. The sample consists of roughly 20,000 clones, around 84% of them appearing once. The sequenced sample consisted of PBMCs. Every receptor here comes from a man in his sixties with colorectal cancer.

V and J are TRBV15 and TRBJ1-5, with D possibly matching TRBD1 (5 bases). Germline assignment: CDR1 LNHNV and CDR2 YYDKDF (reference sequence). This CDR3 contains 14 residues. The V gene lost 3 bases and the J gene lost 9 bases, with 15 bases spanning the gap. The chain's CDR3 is CATSRSTEGLPQHF. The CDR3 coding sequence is TGTGCCACCAGCAGGAGTACGGAGGGGCTGCCCCAGCATTTT.

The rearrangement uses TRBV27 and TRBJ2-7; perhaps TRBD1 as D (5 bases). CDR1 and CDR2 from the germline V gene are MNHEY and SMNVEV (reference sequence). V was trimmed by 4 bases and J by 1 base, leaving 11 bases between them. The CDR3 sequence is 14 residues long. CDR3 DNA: TGTGCCAGCAGTTGGGGCCAAGGGTCCTACGAGCAGTACGTC. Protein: CASSWGQGSYEQYV.

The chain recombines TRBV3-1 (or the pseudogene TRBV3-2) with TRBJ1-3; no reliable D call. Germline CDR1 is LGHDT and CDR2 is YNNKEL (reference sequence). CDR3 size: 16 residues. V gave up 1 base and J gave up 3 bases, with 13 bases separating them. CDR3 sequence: CASSQGSVGYGNTIYF. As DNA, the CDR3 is TGTGCCAGCAGCCAAGGGTCGGTTGGGTATGGAAACACCATATATTTT.

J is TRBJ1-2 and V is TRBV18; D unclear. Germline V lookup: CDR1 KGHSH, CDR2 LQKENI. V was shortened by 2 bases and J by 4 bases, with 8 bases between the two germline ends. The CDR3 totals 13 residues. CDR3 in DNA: TGTGCCAGCTCACCATCGGACGCCTATGGCTACACCTTC. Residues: CASSPSDAYGYTF.